This T cell receptor beta chain was identified during a study of shared clonotypes between healthy human individuals. V was clipped by 5 bases and J by 8 bases; unmatched bases: 10. CDR1 and CDR2 (germline): SGHTA, FQGTGA. The length of the CDR3 is 15 residues. Study-level results: An expected dependence of interdonor clonotype sharing on sequencing depth was noted.

Replicate PCRs run on unsorted PBMC used approximately 0.3 ug DNA, which was about 28,000 T cell genomes. The repertoire was sequenced with immunoSEQ multiplex PCR; TCRdb's copy has only in-frame clones and lacks some. The top ten hold approximately 11% of the sample, which has some 490,000 clones, around 85% seen once. As regards this clone: Its antigen remains unknown.

Healthy HIV-negative adults without recent acute infections or vaccinations served as donors. Genomic DNA, for the unsorted samples, came from about 90 million PBMCs. Sequenced sample: PBMCs. This receptor was obtained from a woman aged 40 to 50 in good health. Some clones in this sample may be carry-over from other donors' samples. The chain has TRBV7-3 and TRBJ1-4; 8 bases fit TRBD1. CDR3 residues: CASSPPGTGTEKLFF. Here the CDR3 DNA reads TGTGCCAGCAGCCCACCCGGGACAGGTACCGAAAAACTGTTTTTT.